This paragraph reports one TCR beta chain. PCR employed 60 Vbeta and 13 Jbeta primers. The protocol was immunoSEQ multiplex PCR, while the TCRdb copy is restricted to in-frame clones and leaves out a portion. Here the sample spans about 130,000 clones, approximately 80% being singletons. This sample stems from a study of cytomegalovirus exposure and HLA in healthy donors. Trimming removed 5 bases from V and 0 bases from J, with 8 bases in between. Germline loops: CDR1 SEHNR, CDR2 FQNEAQ (reference sequence). This CDR3 spans 14 amino acids. The rearrangement uses TRBV7-9 and TRBJ1-5; possible D gene TRBD1, 6 bases. This sequence originates from a man under 40 in good health and CMV-seronegative. The material sequenced was PBMCs. CDR3 in DNA: TGTGCCAGCAGCCGGACAGCTAGCAATCAGCCCCAGCATTTT. Protein: CASSRTASNQPQHF.